Only a few counts were recorded for the clone carrying this TCR beta chain. Its specificity is not known. The time point is: patch test 3, about 24 weeks after DPC sensitization. As to treatment: therapeutic diphenylcyclopropenone sensitization with weekly scalp DPC. Researchers sampled blood before each patch test went on. Donors, patients with alopecia ranging from 18 to 70 years old and judged suitable for DPC, provided samples. TCRdb re-called the RACE reads with MiXCR, one entry per CDR3 protein. The sample lists 95,000 to 150,000 distinct CDR3 sequences; 10% to 12% were seen once. Trimming removed 1 base at V and 1 base at J, with 10 bases between. The CDR3 totals 14 residues. The germline CDR1 and CDR2 sequences are SQVTM and ANQGSEA. The source of the sample is a study of human T cells and chemical hapten exposure. Looking at the study overall: The study patch tested 0.01% DPC on the upper back and read results at 6 days. Study-level findings and limits: Clustering by CDR3 similarity yielded significantly more large clusters from expanded TCRs than controls.

Material: whole blood, obtained in connection with sensitization to the hapten diphenylcyclopropenone (DPC). The V and J genes are TRBV29-1 and TRBJ1-2; no reliable D call. This TCR was sampled from a woman in her 50s with alopecia areata. Some clones in this sample may be carry-over from other donors' samples. CDR3 in DNA: TGCAGCGTTGAAGGCTCCAGGCTTAACTATGGCTACACCTTC. Protein sequence: CSVEGSRLNYGYTF.